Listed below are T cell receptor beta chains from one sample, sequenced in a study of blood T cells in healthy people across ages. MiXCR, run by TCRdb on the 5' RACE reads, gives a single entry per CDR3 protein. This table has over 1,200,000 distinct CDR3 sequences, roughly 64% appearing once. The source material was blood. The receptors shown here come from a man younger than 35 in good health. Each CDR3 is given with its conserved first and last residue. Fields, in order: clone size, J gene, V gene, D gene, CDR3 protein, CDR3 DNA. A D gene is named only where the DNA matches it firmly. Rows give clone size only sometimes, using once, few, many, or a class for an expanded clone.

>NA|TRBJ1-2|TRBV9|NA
CASSVQDGAGTNYDYTF
TGTGCCAGCAGCGTGCAAGACGGGGCAGGGACTAACTATGACTACACCTTC
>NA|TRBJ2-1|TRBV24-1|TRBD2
CATSDTGTSKAEQFF
TGTGCCACCAGTGACACCGGGACTAGCAAGGCTGAGCAGTTCTTC
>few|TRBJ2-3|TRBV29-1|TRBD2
CSVAGLAGERGDTQYF
TGCAGCGTTGCCGGACTAGCGGGGGAGCGGGGAGATACGCAGTATTTT
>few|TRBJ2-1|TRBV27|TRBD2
CASSSLPPSGGSYNEQFF
TGTGCCAGCAGTTCGTTACCACCTAGCGGGGGATCCTACAATGAGCAGTTCTTC
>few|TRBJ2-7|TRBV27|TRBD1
CASSLSDRDTYEQYF
TGTGCCAGCAGTTTGTCTGACAGGGATACCTACGAGCAGTACTTC
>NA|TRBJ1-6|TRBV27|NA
CASSPGWTAGSYNSPLHF
TGTGCCAGCAGTCCCGGTTGGACGGCGGGCTCCTATAATTCACCCCTCCACTTT
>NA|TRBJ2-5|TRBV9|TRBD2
CASSPVVAGGETQYF
TGTGCCAGCAGCCCTGTAGTAGCGGGGGGAGAGACCCAGTACTTC
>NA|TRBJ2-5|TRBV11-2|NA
CASSLDLGMETQYF
TGTGCCAGCAGCTTAGATTTGGGGATGGAGACCCAGTACTTC
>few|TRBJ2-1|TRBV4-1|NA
CASSHPGTAYNEQFF
TGCGCCAGCAGCCACCCCGGGACGGCCTACAATGAGCAGTTCTTC
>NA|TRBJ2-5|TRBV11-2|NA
CASSLGGRVRETQYF
TGTGCCAGCAGCTTAGGAGGCCGGGTTCGGGAGACCCAGTACTTC
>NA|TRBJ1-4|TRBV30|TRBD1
CAWSGGSTNEKLFF
TGTGCCTGGTCAGGGGGCTCAACTAATGAAAAACTGTTTTTT
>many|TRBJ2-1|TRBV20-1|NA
CSAREAGTYNEQFF
TGCAGTGCTAGAGAAGCGGGTACCTACAATGAGCAGTTCTTC
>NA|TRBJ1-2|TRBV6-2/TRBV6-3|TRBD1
CASYPGGHYGYTF
TGTGCCAGCTATCCAGGGGGACACTATGGCTACACCTTC
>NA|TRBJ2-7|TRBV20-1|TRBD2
CSAASKGGLGYEQYF
TGCAGTGCGGCTAGTAAGGGAGGGTTGGGTTACGAGCAGTACTTC
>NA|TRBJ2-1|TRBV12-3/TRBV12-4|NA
CASRVRGNLNEQFF
TGTGCCAGCAGGGTTAGGGGGAATCTGAATGAGCAGTTCTTC
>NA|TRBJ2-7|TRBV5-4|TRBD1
CASSAGTDPSYEQYF
TGTGCCAGCAGCGCCGGGACAGATCCATCCTACGAGCAGTACTTC
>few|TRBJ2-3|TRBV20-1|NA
CSATSRDSTDTQYF
TGCAGTGCTACTTCCCGGGACAGCACAGATACGCAGTATTTT
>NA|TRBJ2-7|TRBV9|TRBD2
CASSVGPGLADLEYF
TGTGCCAGCAGCGTAGGCCCCGGACTAGCGGATCTTGAGTACTTC
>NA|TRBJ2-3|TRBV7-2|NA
CASRSGLHTDTQYF
TGTGCAAGTCGTTCGGGACTCCACACAGATACGCAGTATTTT
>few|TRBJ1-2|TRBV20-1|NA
CSARDIRGEGYGYTF
TGCAGTGCTAGAGATATAAGGGGAGAGGGCTATGGCTACACCTTC
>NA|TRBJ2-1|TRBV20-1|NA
CSAETLNYYNEQFF
TGCAGTGCAGAGACTTTAAACTACTACAATGAGCAGTTCTTC
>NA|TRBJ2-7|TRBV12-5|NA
CASALTDRSSYEQYF
TGTGCTAGTGCCTTAACCGACAGGAGCTCCTACGAGCAGTACTTC
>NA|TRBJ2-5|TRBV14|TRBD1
CASSQLDRAQETQYF
TGTGCCAGCAGCCAACTCGACAGGGCTCAAGAGACCCAGTACTTC
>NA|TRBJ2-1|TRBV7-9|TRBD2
CASSLASREGLGYNEQFF
TGTGCCAGCAGCTTAGCTTCGCGGGAGGGCCTAGGTTACAATGAGCAGTTCTTC
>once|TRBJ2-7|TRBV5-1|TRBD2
CASRVQQTSSGEQYF
TGCGCCAGCAGGGTGCAGCAGACTAGCAGTGGCGAGCAGTACTTC
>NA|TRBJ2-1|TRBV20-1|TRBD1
CSALSLHPGQVSDEQFF
TGCAGTGCTTTGAGTCTACATCCGGGACAGGTTTCGGATGAGCAGTTCTTC
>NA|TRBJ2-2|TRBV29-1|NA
CSVTHPTGELFF
TGCAGCGTAACACACCCGACCGGGGAGCTGTTTTTT
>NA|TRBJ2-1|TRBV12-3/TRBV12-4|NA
CASSPGFLDSYNEQFF
TGTGCCAGCAGCCCAGGTTTTCTGGATTCTTACAATGAGCAGTTCTTC
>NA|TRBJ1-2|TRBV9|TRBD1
CASSAPLGTGGGHYGYTF
TGTGCCAGCAGCGCGCCACTTGGGACAGGTGGAGGGCACTATGGCTACACCTTC
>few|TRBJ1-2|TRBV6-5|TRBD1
CASSYSRDSNYGYTF
TGTGCCAGCAGTTACTCCCGGGACAGTAACTATGGCTACACCTTC
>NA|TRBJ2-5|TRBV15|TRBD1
CATSTRTGGYETQYF
TGTGCCACCAGCACCAGGACAGGGGGCTACGAGACCCAGTACTTC
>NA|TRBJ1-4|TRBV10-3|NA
CAISDGVGGKLFF
TGTGCCATCAGTGATGGGGTGGGCGGAAAACTGTTTTTT
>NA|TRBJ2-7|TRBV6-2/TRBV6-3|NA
CASSYGMDPFYEQYF
TGTGCCAGCAGCTACGGGATGGATCCATTCTACGAGCAGTACTTC
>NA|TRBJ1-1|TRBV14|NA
CASSHRGRVTEAFF
TGTGCCAGCAGCCACAGGGGTCGGGTCACTGAAGCTTTCTTT
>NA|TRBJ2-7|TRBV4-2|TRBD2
CASSQEGAGGSYEQYF
TGTGCCAGCAGCCAAGAGGGAGCGGGAGGTTCCTACGAGCAGTACTTC
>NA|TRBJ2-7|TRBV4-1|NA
CASSQRLVLSGEQYF
TGCGCCAGCAGCCAGCGACTAGTTCTATCGGGCGAGCAGTACTTC
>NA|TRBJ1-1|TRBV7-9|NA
CASSLARGYTEAFF
TGTGCCAGCAGCTTAGCCCGCGGATACACTGAAGCTTTCTTT
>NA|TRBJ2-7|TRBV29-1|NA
CSVSDTAYEQYF
TGCAGCGTTTCCGACACCGCCTACGAGCAGTACTTC
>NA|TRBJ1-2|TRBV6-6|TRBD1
CASRLGTAHRTYGYTF
TGTGCCAGCAGACTAGGGACAGCTCATAGGACCTATGGCTACACCTTC
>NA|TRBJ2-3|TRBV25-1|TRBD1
CASSEYTGGAGDTQYF
TGTGCCAGCAGTGAATATACAGGGGGCGCGGGAGATACGCAGTATTTT
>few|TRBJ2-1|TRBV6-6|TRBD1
CASSYSWTGANEQFF
TGTGCCAGCAGTTACTCGTGGACAGGGGCTAATGAGCAGTTCTTC